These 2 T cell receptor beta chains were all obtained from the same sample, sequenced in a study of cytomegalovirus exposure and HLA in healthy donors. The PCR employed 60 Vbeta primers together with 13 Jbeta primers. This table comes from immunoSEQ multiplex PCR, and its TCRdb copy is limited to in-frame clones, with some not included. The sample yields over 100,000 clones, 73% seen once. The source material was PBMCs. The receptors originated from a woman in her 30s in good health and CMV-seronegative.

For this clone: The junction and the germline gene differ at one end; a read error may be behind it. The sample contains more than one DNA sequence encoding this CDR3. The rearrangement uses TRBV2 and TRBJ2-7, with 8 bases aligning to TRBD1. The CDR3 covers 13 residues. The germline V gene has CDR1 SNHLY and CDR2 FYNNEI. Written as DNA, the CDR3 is TGTGCCAGCAGTGACCAGACAGGGGTTGAGCAGTACTTT. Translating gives CASSDQTGVEQYF.

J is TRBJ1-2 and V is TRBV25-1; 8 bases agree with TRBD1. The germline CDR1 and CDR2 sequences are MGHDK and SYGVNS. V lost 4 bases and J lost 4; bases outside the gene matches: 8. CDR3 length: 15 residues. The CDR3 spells CASSGIGTGVYGYTF. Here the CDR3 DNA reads TGTGCCAGCAGTGGAATCGGGACAGGAGTCTATGGCTACACCTTC.